A selection of T cell receptor beta chains follows, all from one sample in a study of shared clonotypes between healthy human individuals. Clones were sequenced by immunoSEQ multiplex PCR, and TCRdb holds only the in-frame ones, with some missing. The sample shows approximately 1,500,000 clones, roughly 96% of them seen only once. The sequenced sample consisted of naive CD4+ T cells sorted from blood. All receptors come from a man aged 30 to 45 in good health. CDR3s include the opening cysteine and the closing phenylalanine or tryptophan. D genes are given only for firm matches. Expanded clones get a size class; other rows say once, few or many, or leave the size out.

d_gene	j_gene	abundance	v_gene	CDR3aa	CDR3nt
TRBD1	TRBJ2-2	once	TRBV9	CASSVTGTGQTGELFF	TGTGCCAGCAGCGTAACAGGGACAGGGCAAACCGGGGAGCTGTTTTTT
TRBD1	TRBJ2-7	NA	TRBV28	CASSLPGTGRTYEQYF	TGTGCCAGCAGTTTACCCGGGACAGGGAGGACCTACGAGCAGTACTTC
NA	TRBJ2-7	NA	TRBV19	CASSIDRAAYEQYF	TGTGCCAGTAGTATAGATCGGGCGGCCTACGAGCAGTACTTC
NA	TRBJ1-4	NA	TRBV5-1	CASSWGANEKLFF	TGCGCCAGCAGCTGGGGGGCTAATGAAAAACTGTTTTTT
TRBD2	TRBJ2-7	NA	TRBV7-8	CASSTAGRAYEQYF	TGTGCCAGCAGCACAGCGGGGCGAGCCTACGAGCAGTACTTC
NA	TRBJ2-5	NA	TRBV5-1	CASRQPPQETQYF	TGCGCCAGCAGACAGCCACCCCAAGAGACCCAGTACTTC
TRBD2	TRBJ2-1	once	TRBV5-1	CASSLGLAGAPYNEQFF	TGCGCCAGCAGCTTGGGGCTAGCGGGAGCCCCCTACAATGAGCAGTTCTTC
NA	TRBJ1-2	NA	TRBV7-3	CASSSRDGYGYTF	TGTGCCAGCAGCTCCAGGGACGGCTATGGCTACACCTTC
NA	TRBJ1-1	NA	TRBV6-5	CASSKSGPSDTEAFF	TGTGCCAGCAGTAAATCCGGTCCTAGCGACACTGAAGCTTTCTTT
TRBD2	TRBJ2-1	once	TRBV2	CASSGLAGWYNEQFF	TGTGCCAGCAGCGGACTAGCGGGATGGTACAATGAGCAGTTCTTC
NA	TRBJ1-2	NA	TRBV6-5	CASSPNRFFYGYTF	TGTGCCAGCAGTCCCAACAGGTTCTTCTATGGCTACACCTTC
NA	TRBJ2-1	once	TRBV28	CASSLTRGEQFF	TGTGCCAGCAGTCTGACAAGGGGTGAGCAGTTCTTC
TRBD2	TRBJ2-1	NA	TRBV28	CASSFLRTSGEQFF	TGTGCCAGCAGTTTCCTCCGGACTAGCGGGGAGCAGTTCTTC
NA	TRBJ2-5	once	TRBV28	CASTRGQQETQYF	TGTGCCAGCACACGAGGACAGCAAGAGACCCAGTACTTC
NA	TRBJ2-7	NA	TRBV28	CASSFTLRDNSYEQYF	TGTGCCAGCAGTTTCACCTTAAGGGACAACTCCTACGAGCAGTACTTC
NA	TRBJ1-3	once	TRBV5-8	CASSPRVGTGNTIYF	TGTGCCAGCAGCCCCCGTGTCGGCACTGGAAACACCATATATTTT
TRBD1	TRBJ1-1	NA	TRBV19	CASSADRKNTEAFF	TGTGCCAGTAGTGCGGACAGGAAGAACACTGAAGCTTTCTTT
NA	TRBJ2-3	NA	TRBV2	CASRDPWRGRTDTQYF	TGTGCCAGCAGGGACCCCTGGCGGGGTCGCACAGATACGCAGTATTTT
NA	TRBJ2-2	NA	TRBV4-3	CASSRGMSTGELFF	TGCGCCAGCAGCCGAGGGATGAGCACCGGGGAGCTGTTTTTT
NA	TRBJ1-1	NA	TRBV18	CASSQIGHLKTEAFF	TGTGCCAGCTCGCAGATCGGACACCTGAAGACTGAAGCTTTCTTT
NA	TRBJ2-5	NA	TRBV29-1	CSVHPRTGGGTQYF	TGCAGCGTCCACCCGAGGACCGGAGGAGGGACCCAGTACTTC
NA	TRBJ1-1	NA	TRBV2	CASSTSGTEAFF	TGTGCCAGCAGTACAAGTGGGACTGAAGCTTTCTTT
TRBD1	TRBJ2-1	NA	TRBV4-3	CASSLFPGQGSGYNEQFF	TGCGCCAGCAGCCTATTCCCGGGACAGGGATCGGGATACAATGAGCAGTTCTTC
NA	TRBJ1-1	NA	TRBV19	CASSIRENTEAFF	TGTGCCAGTAGTATTCGCGAGAACACTGAAGCTTTCTTT
NA	TRBJ2-3	NA	TRBV11-3	CASSLGGDPSTDTQYF	TGTGCCAGCAGCTTAGGTGGGGACCCAAGCACAGATACGCAGTATTTT
NA	TRBJ2-1	NA	TRBV6-6	CASSTVGYEQFF	TGTGCCAGCAGTACCGTGGGTTATGAGCAGTTCTTC
NA	TRBJ1-5	NA	TRBV7-9	CASRPRQFSYQPQHF	TGTGCCAGCCGCCCACGACAGTTCTCTTATCAGCCCCAGCATTTT
NA	TRBJ2-2	once	TRBV5-1	CASSKAEVNTGELFF	TGCGCCAGCAGTAAAGCGGAGGTGAACACCGGGGAGCTGTTTTTT
NA	TRBJ1-3	NA	TRBV9	CASSAFGKNTIYF	TGTGCCAGCAGCGCCTTTGGTAAGAACACCATATATTTT
NA	TRBJ1-1	NA	TRBV5-1	CASSLFSTAEAFF	TGCGCCAGCAGCTTGTTTAGTACCGCTGAAGCTTTCTTT
TRBD1	TRBJ1-5	NA	TRBV14	CASSQGQGGRQPQHF	TGTGCCAGCAGCCAAGGACAGGGGGGTAGGCAGCCCCAGCATTTT
TRBD2	TRBJ2-7	NA	TRBV19	CASSLLAGEFYEQYF	TGTGCCAGTAGTTTACTAGCGGGAGAATTCTACGAGCAGTACTTC
NA	TRBJ2-7	NA	TRBV6-5	CASSRYNEQYF	TGTGCCAGCAGTAGATATAACGAGCAGTACTTC
NA	TRBJ2-1	NA	TRBV5-1	CASSLGAQGNEQFF	TGCGCCAGCAGCTTGGGGGCACAGGGAAATGAGCAGTTCTTC
NA	TRBJ2-7	once	TRBV29-1	CSARFGGRTGQYEQYF	TGCAGCGCCAGGTTCGGGGGGAGGACAGGGCAGTACGAGCAGTACTTC
TRBD1	TRBJ2-2	NA	TRBV19	CASSIGQGETGELFF	TGTGCCAGTAGTATAGGACAGGGTGAGACCGGGGAGCTGTTTTTT
TRBD1	TRBJ2-7	NA	TRBV5-6	CASVWGQGSTYEQYF	TGTGCCAGCGTCTGGGGACAGGGGAGTACCTACGAGCAGTACTTC
NA	TRBJ2-7	NA	TRBV7-2	CASSLGPEQYF	TGTGCCAGCAGCTTAGGCCCCGAGCAGTACTTC
NA	TRBJ2-5	NA	TRBV7-9	CASSLRLQETQYF	TGTGCCAGCAGCTTGAGGTTGCAAGAGACCCAGTACTTC
NA	TRBJ1-4	NA	TRBV5-1	CASSRDIDEKLFF	TGCGCCAGCAGCCGGGACATCGACGAAAAACTGTTTTTT
TRBD1	TRBJ1-1	NA	TRBV29-1	CRVEQGAYTEAFF	TGCAGGGTAGAACAGGGGGCGTACACTGAAGCTTTCTTT
NA	TRBJ1-5	NA	TRBV2	CASSEGQGTFAQHF	TGTGCCAGCAGTGAAGGGCAGGGGACCTTCGCCCAGCATTTT
NA	TRBJ1-2	NA	TRBV5-1	CASSSGVWGEANYGYTF	TGCGCCAGCAGCTCCGGGGTGTGGGGGGAAGCTAACTATGGCTACACCTTC